This paragraph reports one TCR beta chain. The length of the CDR3 is 14 residues. Germline CDR1 SGHNT, CDR2 YYREEE (reference sequence). The V gene lost 3 bases and the J gene lost 7 bases, with 11 bases spanning the gap. The sample comes from a study of blood T cell repertoires in COVID-19. The repertoire was sequenced with immunoSEQ multiplex PCR; TCRdb's copy has only in-frame clones and lacks some. Of over 250,000 clones detected, 85% appear once; the ten largest clones hold approximately 5.1%. The chain couples TRBV5-4 to TRBJ1-6; D might be TRBD1 (6 bases). This receptor was obtained from a man between 45 and 60 years old with active or convalescent COVID-19. The sample taken for sequencing was peripheral blood. This CDR3 is CASSSRTDNSPLHF. CDR3 nucleotide sequence: TGTGCCAGCAGCTCGCGGACAGACAATTCACCCCTCCACTTT.